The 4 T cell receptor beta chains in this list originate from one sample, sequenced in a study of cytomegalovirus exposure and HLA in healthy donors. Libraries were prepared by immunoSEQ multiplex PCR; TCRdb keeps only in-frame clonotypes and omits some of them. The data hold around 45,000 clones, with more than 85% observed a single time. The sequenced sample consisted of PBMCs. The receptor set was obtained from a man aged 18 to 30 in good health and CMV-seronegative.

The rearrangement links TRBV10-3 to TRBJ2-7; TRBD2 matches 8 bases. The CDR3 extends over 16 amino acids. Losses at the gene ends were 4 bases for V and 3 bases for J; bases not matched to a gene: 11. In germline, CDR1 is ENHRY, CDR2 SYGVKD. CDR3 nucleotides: TGTGCCATCAGTGGAAACGGAGCGGGGGCGGACTACGAGCAGTACTTC. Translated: CAISGNGAGADYEQYF.

In DNA, the CDR3 is TGTGCCAGCTCACTTAAGAGGGTGACGAACACCGGGGAGCTGTTTTTT. This translates into CASSLKRVTNTGELFF. The rearrangement links TRBV18 to TRBJ2-2; a weak D match, TRBD2 (5 bases). This CDR3 has 16 amino acids. Germline V gene lookup returns CDR1 KGHSH and CDR2 LQKENI. Trimming pared 4 bases from V and 0 bases from J, leaving 12 bases between.

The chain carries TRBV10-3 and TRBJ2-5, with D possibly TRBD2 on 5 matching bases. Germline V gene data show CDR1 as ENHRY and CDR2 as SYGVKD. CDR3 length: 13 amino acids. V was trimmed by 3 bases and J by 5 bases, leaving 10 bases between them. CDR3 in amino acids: CAISEGLHETQYF. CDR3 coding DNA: TGTGCCATCAGTGAAGGACTTCACGAGACCCAGTACTTC.

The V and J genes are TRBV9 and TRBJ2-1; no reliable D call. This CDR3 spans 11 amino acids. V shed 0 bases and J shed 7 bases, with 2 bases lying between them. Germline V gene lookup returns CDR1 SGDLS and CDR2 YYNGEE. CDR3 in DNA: TGTGCCAGCAGCGTAGCGAATGAGCAGTTCTTC. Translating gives CASSVANEQFF.